Below are 8 T cell receptor beta chains sequenced from a single sample in a study of cytomegalovirus exposure and HLA in healthy donors (dated by TCRdb to between 2016 and 2019). Library preparation was by the immunoSEQ multiplex PCR assay. This immuneACCESS table, as held by TCRdb, lists in-frame sequences with V and J called but not all clones. Of the missing ones, under half trace to an unresolved V gene in checked studies; the others have no known cause. This sample lists around 240,000 clones; about 90% were detected once. The top ten hold 0.35% to 0.4% of the sample. The sample taken for sequencing was PBMCs. Receptor source: a woman aged 18 to 35 in good health and CMV-seronegative.

V gene TRBV28 combines with J gene TRBJ2-4, with D maybe TRBD2 (6 bases). The CDR3 runs 17 residues. In germline, CDR1 is MDHEN, CDR2 SYDVKM. V was clipped by 3 bases and J by 0 bases, with 15 bases between them. CDR3 in amino acids: CASSFSFSGLAKNIQYF. Written as DNA, the CDR3 is TGTGCCAGCAGTTTTTCGTTTTCGGGACTAGCCAAAAACATTCAGTACTTC. The variable domain in full, with the rest retrieved from reference TRBV28 and TRBJ2-4, is DVKVTQSSRYLVKRTGEKVFLECVQDMDHENMFWYRQDPGLGLRLIYFSYDVKMKEKGDIPEGYSVSREKKERFSLILESASTNQTSMYLCASSFSFSGLAKNIQYFGAGTRLSVL.

The gene calls are TRBV7-8 and TRBJ1-4; a weak D match, TRBD1 (6 bases). This CDR3 comprises 17 residues. The germline V gene encodes CDR1 SGHVS and CDR2 FQNEAQ. Trimming removed 7 bases at V and 0 bases at J, with 18 bases between. The CDR3, as DNA: TGTGCCAGCACCAACCCAGGGGATCCTGCAACTAATGAAAAACTGTTTTTT. This codes for CASTNPGDPATNEKLFF.

The chain uses TRBV18 and TRBJ2-3, with D maybe TRBD1 (5 bases). CDR3 length equals 16 residues. Germline-derived CDR1 and CDR2 are KGHSH and LQKENI. Trimming pared 2 bases from V and 0 bases from J, leaving 12 bases between. The CDR3 DNA follows: TGTGCCAGCTCACCATCCAGGGTAGAAAGCACAGATACGCAGTATTTT. It yields the protein CASSPSRVESTDTQYF.

V usage is TRBV7-9 and J usage is TRBJ1-6, with unresolved D. With 1 base removed from V and 5 bases from J, the gap between germline ends came to 6 bases. The CDR3 runs to 14 residues. Looked up from germline, CDR1 is SEHNR and CDR2 is FQNEAQ (reference sequence). For the CDR3, the DNA is TGTGCCAGCAGCTTAGAAAGCAATAATTCACCCCTCCACTTT. This codes for CASSLESNNSPLHF. Using reference TRBV7-9 and TRBJ1-6 for the parts outside the CDR3, the full variable domain is DTGVSQNPRHKITKRGQNVTFRCDPISEHNRLYWYRQTLGQGPEFLTYFQNEAQLEKSRLLSDRFSAERPKGSFSTLEIQRTEQGDSAMYLCASSLESNNSPLHFGNGTRLTVT.

This rearrangement joins TRBV19 to TRBJ1-4; D ambiguous. The V gene's germline CDR1 is LNHDA and CDR2 SQIVND (reference sequence). V dropped 7 bases and J dropped 10 bases, with 13 bases sitting between them. The CDR3 length is 12 residues. CDR3 sequence: CASKIGEGKLFF. CDR3 DNA sequence: TGTGCCAGTAAGATCGGGGAAGGAAAACTGTTTTTT.

This chain connects TRBV5-1 to TRBJ1-6, with D perhaps matching TRBD1 (5 bases). The V end lost 4 bases, the J end lost 3 bases, and 17 bases lay between the germline ends. Germline CDR1 reads SGHRS; CDR2 reads YFSETQ. CDR3 length: 17 residues. The CDR3 protein is CASSRNEDKRYNSPLHF. CDR3 coding DNA: TGCGCCAGCAGCCGTAACGAGGACAAACGCTATAATTCACCCCTCCACTTT.

The chain carries TRBV20-1 and TRBJ2-7; no firm D call. The germline gives CDR1 DFQATT, CDR2 SNEGSKA (reference sequence). The germline V and J ends were trimmed by 3 bases and 7 bases, with 10 bases remaining between them. This CDR3 is 11 amino acids long. The CDR3 sequence: CSASSYGEQYV. The DNA of the CDR3 is TGCAGTGCTAGTAGCTACGGAGAGCAGTACGTC.

The chain combines TRBV27 with TRBJ1-3; D not certain. Deletions cut 5 bases from V and 0 bases from J, with 11 bases between. Germline V gives CDR1 MNHEY, CDR2 SMNVEV (reference sequence). This CDR3 comprises 15 residues. CDR3 protein: CASSLAAGSGNTIYF. CDR3 bases: TGTGCCAGCAGTCTTGCCGCGGGCTCTGGAAACACCATATATTTT.